A single T cell receptor (beta chain) is shown here with its context. These data belong to a study of blood T cell repertoires in COVID-19. On the study more broadly: Sites across the United States, Italy and Spain contributed samples from acute and convalescent COVID-19. PBMCs, B-cell-depleted T cells, or T cells provided the cDNA or gDNA that made up the material.

Clones were read by immunoSEQ multiplex PCR, and TCRdb kept only the in-frame ones, dropping some. The sample lists about 28,000 clones, around 90% seen once, with 7% to 9% in the top ten. The TCR comes from a man aged 60 to 69 with COVID-19, enrolled during active disease. Material for sequencing was peripheral blood.

The CDR3: CASSFPPTVSGRETQYF. The DNA for the CDR3 is TGTGCCAGCAGTTTCCCACCCACCGTTAGCGGGAGGGAGACCCAGTACTTC. The chain employs TRBV28 and TRBJ2-5; 10 bases are shared with TRBD2. V shed 3 bases, J shed 5 bases, and the junction held 12 bases outside the gene matches. This CDR3 region has 17 residues. In germline, CDR1 is MDHEN, CDR2 SYDVKM.